This is a list of T cell receptor beta chains from one sample in a study of regulatory T cells in long-lasting Graves disease. One entry per CDR3 protein results from TCRdb running MiXCR on the multiplex PCR reads. This table holds around 360,000 distinct CDR3 sequences, roughly 16% found once. The sample was also linked to a second study, of T cells in Graves' hyperthyroidism and ophthalmopathy.

The sample here was peripheral blood mononuclear cells (PBMCs), taken at new diagnosis, from a patient treated with antithyroid drugs. The receptor source for this set is a woman in her late teens or twenties with Graves disease. The CDR3 runs from the conserved cysteine through the conserved F or W. Fields, in order: V gene, D gene, clone size, J gene, CDR3 protein, CDR3 DNA. D genes are given only for firm matches. Clone size is stated in some rows and not others, as once, few, many or a class when expanded.

TRBV6-1	.	.	TRBJ2-2	CASSRLAGQGDKTGELFF	TGTGCCAGCAGCCGCCTGGCCGGGCAGGGAGATAAGACCGGGGAGCTGTTTTTT
TRBV7-2	TRBD1	many	TRBJ1-4	CASSSDRRQPEKLFF	TGTGCCAGCAGCTCGGACAGGAGGCAGCCTGAAAAACTGTTTTTT
TRBV7-2	.	many	TRBJ2-3	CASSRQVEPQYF	TGTGCCAGCAGCCGCCAGGTAGAGCCGCAGTATTTT
TRBV6-1	.	few	TRBJ2-5	CASSLGRNLQETQYF	TGTGCCAGCAGCCTCGGACGGAATCTACAAGAGACCCAGTACTTC
TRBV20-1	.	many	TRBJ1-1	CSARVGKAFF	TGCAGTGCTAGGGTCGGGAAAGCTTTCTTT
TRBV20-1	.	many	TRBJ1-1	CSASRQYTEAFF	TGCAGTGCTAGCCGGCAGTACACTGAAGCTTTCTTT
TRBV5-1	.	many	TRBJ2-1	CASSFQADEQFF	TGCGCCAGCAGCTTTCAAGCGGACGAGCAGTTCTTC
TRBV10-1	.	many	TRBJ2-1	CASSPLGGFLLFLNEQFF	TGCGCCAGCAGCCCCTTAGGGGGATTTTTATTGTTTCTCAATGAGCAGTTCTTC
TRBV7-3	TRBD2	few	TRBJ2-1	CASSSPGLAGVSEQFF	TGTGCCAGCAGCTCCCCCGGGCTAGCGGGAGTGAGTGAGCAGTTCTTC
TRBV3-1	.	many	TRBJ1-1	CASSQVPGRGSRNTEAFF	TGTGCCAGCAGCCAAGTACCGGGCAGGGGTTCGAGGAACACTGAAGCTTTCTTT
TRBV7-9	TRBD1	many	TRBJ2-1	CASTFGTGYNEQFF	TGTGCCAGCACCTTCGGGACAGGGTACAATGAGCAGTTCTTC
TRBV3-1	.	many	TRBJ2-5	CASSQDAVKETQYF	TGTGCCAGCAGCCAAGATGCGGTGAAAGAGACCCAGTACTTC
TRBV27	.	.	TRBJ1-3	CATTNRTLSLFSGNTIYF	TGTGCCACCACAAACAGGACGCTTTCCCTATTCTCTGGAAACACCATATATTTT
TRBV10-3	.	.	TRBJ1-5	CAISEGRESNQPQHF	TGTGCCATCAGTGAGGGGAGGGAAAGCAATCAGCCCCAGCATTTT
TRBV5-1	TRBD1	many	TRBJ2-3	CASSLASGTGTDTQYF	TGCGCCAGCAGCTTGGCCTCCGGGACAGGCACAGATACGCAGTATTTT
TRBV12-3/TRBV12-4	.	many	TRBJ1-6	CASSPTGSPLHF	TGTGCCAGCAGTCCGACAGGTTCACCCCTCCACTTT
TRBV20-1	.	many	TRBJ2-2	CSASPGSVNTGELFF	TGCAGTGCTAGCCCCGGGAGTGTGAACACCGGGGAGCTGTTTTTT
TRBV2	.	many	TRBJ2-5	CASAKGGGETQYF	TGTGCCAGCGCGAAAGGGGGGGGAGAGACCCAGTACTTC